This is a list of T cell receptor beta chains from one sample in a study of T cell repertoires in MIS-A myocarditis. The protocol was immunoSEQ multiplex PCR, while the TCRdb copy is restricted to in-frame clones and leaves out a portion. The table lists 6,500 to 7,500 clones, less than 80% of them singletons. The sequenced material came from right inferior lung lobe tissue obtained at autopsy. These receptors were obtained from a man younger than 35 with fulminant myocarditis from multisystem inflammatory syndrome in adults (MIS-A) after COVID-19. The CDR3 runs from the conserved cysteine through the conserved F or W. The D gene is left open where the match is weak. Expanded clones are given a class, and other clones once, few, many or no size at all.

CASSSTGRGNTIYF	TGTGCCAGCAGTTCCACGGGACGCGGAAACACCATATATTTT	14	.	.	TRBJ1-3	TRBV6-5
CASSSIRQHGYTF	TGTGCCAGCAGTTCGATTCGACAGCATGGCTACACCTTC	13	.	.	TRBJ1-2	TRBV27
CASSGRGNNYEQYF	TGTGCCAGCAGCGGGCGGGGGAACAACTACGAGCAGTACTTC	14	TRBD2	.	TRBJ2-7	TRBV9
CASSNRTSGRAFNEQFF	TGTGCCAGCAGCAATAGGACTAGCGGGAGGGCCTTTAATGAGCAGTTCTTC	17	.	.	TRBJ2-1	TRBV21-1
CASSKRRDYNEQFF	TGTGCCAGTAGTAAGCGGCGAGACTACAATGAGCAGTTCTTC	14	.	once	TRBJ2-1	TRBV19
CASSPMGGNTEAFF	TGTGCCAGCAGCCCCATGGGAGGGAACACTGAAGCTTTCTTT	14	.	.	TRBJ1-1	TRBV9
CASSGNRDGNSYNSPLHF	TGTGCCAGCAGCGGAAACAGGGACGGAAACTCCTATAATTCACCCCTCCACTTT	18	.	.	TRBJ1-6	TRBV5-5
CASSLSAIGGYGYTF	TGTGCCAGCAGCCTGTCCGCCATCGGAGGCTATGGCTACACCTTC	15	.	.	TRBJ1-2	TRBV5-4
CASTKWVQYSNQPQHF	TGTGCCAGTACCAAATGGGTACAGTATAGCAATCAGCCCCAGCATTTT	16	.	once	TRBJ1-5	TRBV19
CASSNPNTGELFF	TGTGCCAGTAGTAACCCGAACACCGGGGAGCTGTTTTTT	13	.	.	TRBJ2-2	TRBV19
CASSSRDARSYNEQFF	TGTGCCAGCAGTTCTCGGGACGCCCGCTCCTACAATGAGCAGTTCTTC	16	.	.	TRBJ2-1	TRBV6-2/TRBV6-3
CASSPDSYNSPLHF	TGTGCCAGCAGTCCGGACTCCTATAATTCACCCCTCCACTTT	14	.	.	TRBJ1-6	TRBV2
CASTLLTRDGELFF	TGTGCCAGCACCCTTCTGACTAGAGACGGGGAGCTGTTTTTT	14	.	.	TRBJ2-2	TRBV28
CASSPPRVLSNQPQHF	TGTGCCAGCAGTCCACCCCGGGTACTCAGCAATCAGCCCCAGCATTTT	16	.	once	TRBJ1-5	TRBV6-2/TRBV6-3
CASSEPSGPQETQYF	TGCGCCAGCTCCGAGCCTAGCGGGCCTCAAGAGACCCAGTACTTC	15	TRBD2	once	TRBJ2-5	TRBV10-2
CASSEPGREETQYF	TGTGCCAGCAGTGAACCTGGGAGGGAGGAGACCCAGTACTTC	14	TRBD2	once	TRBJ2-5	TRBV25-1
CASSLIGASRDTQYF	TGTGCCAGCAGCTTAATCGGTGCGTCGCGTGATACGCAGTATTTT	15	.	.	TRBJ2-3	TRBV7-9